This T cell receptor (beta chain) was captured in a study of blood T cell repertoires in COVID-19. Turning to the study itself: Acute and convalescent COVID-19 samples came from the United States, Italy and Spain.

Authors' methods: For nucleated cells, counts were estimated from reference gene primer amplification. Here immunoSEQ multiplex PCR was the method, and the copy in TCRdb shows in-frame clones only, minus some. V, J and clone size reflect that table, while D and trimming were determined from the DNA. The table records 170,000 or so clones, roughly nine tenths of them present only once. V lost 2 bases and J 8 bases, leaving 16 bases between the germline ends. The CDR3 spans 15 residues. Germline CDR1 SGHVS, CDR2 FNYEAQ. Sequencing used peripheral blood. This receptor was obtained from a man aged 50 or older with acute or convalescent COVID-19. This chain joins TRBV7-6 and TRBJ2-1, with a weak D call TRBD2 (6 bases). This CDR3 is CASSLFASESDEQFF. The CDR3 bases are TGTGCCAGCAGCTTATTTGCTAGCGAGTCCGATGAGCAGTTCTTC.